This passage covers 13 T cell receptor beta chains from one sample sequenced in a study of response to subunit inactivated influenza vaccine. TCRdb analysed the RT-PCR reads with MiXCR anew, one entry per CDR3 protein. The data contain roughly 570,000 distinct CDR3 sequences, 14% of them singletons. Material: PBMCs from blood, obtained 11 to 12 days after vaccination. Source of these receptors: a man between 50 and 59 years old who received an inactivated influenza vaccine.

In its sample, this clonotype was seen a few times. This rearrangement joins TRBV6-1 to TRBJ2-3; TRBD1 is a possible D gene (6 bases). The germline V gene has CDR1 MNHNS and CDR2 SASEGT. Deletions cut 2 bases from V and 5 bases from J, with 11 bases between. This CDR3 contains 14 residues. Here the CDR3 DNA reads TGTGCCAGCAGTGAACGGACAGTAGGAGATACGCAGTATTTT. It translates to CASSERTVGDTQYF.

In its sample, this clonotype was seen many times. This chain joins TRBV7-2 and TRBJ2-7, with TRBD2 as a possible D gene (6 bases). Trimming took 1 base from V and 1 from J, leaving 8 bases between them. The germline V gene encodes CDR1 SGHTA and CDR2 FQGNSA. This CDR3 spans 14 amino acids. The CDR3 DNA sequence: TGTGCCAGCAGCTTAGACGGGGGATCCTACGAGCAGTACTTC. This sequence encodes CASSLDGGSYEQYF.

The genes are TRBV12-3 or TRBV12-4 and TRBJ2-3; no clear D gene. The V end was cut by 6 bases, the J end by 0 bases, with 10 bases between. The CDR3 runs 14 residues. CDR3 sequence: CASSVLGSTDTQYF. The CDR3, as DNA: TGTGCCAGCAGCGTCTTGGGTAGCACAGATACGCAGTATTTT.

This clonotype was recorded at least ten times. This chain links TRBV20-1 with TRBJ2-3; TRBD1 agrees at 7 bases. V shed 8 bases and J 5 bases; nucleotides not matched to a gene: 7. Germline CDR1 DFQATT, CDR2 SNEGSKA (reference sequence). The CDR3 has 12 residues. The CDR3 DNA reads as TGCAGTCTAGGGGGCTGGCAAGATACGCAGTATTTT. Its protein product is CSLGGWQDTQYF.

This clonotype has ten or more counts. This chain connects TRBV20-1 to TRBJ2-3, with D unclear. Germline-derived CDR1 and CDR2 are DFQATT and SNEGSKA (reference sequence). This CDR3 has 12 residues. Trimming shortened V by 0 bases and J by 1 base, and 2 bases separated the two germline ends. The CDR3 loop reads CSAREGTDTQYF. The CDR3 DNA reads TGCAGTGCTAGAGAGGGCACAGATACGCAGTATTTT.

The V call is TRBV9, the J call TRBJ2-1; the match to TRBD1 covers 10 bases. CDR1 is SGDLS, CDR2 YYNGEE, per germline. After removal of 4 bases from V and 3 bases from J, the junction contained 7 bases not matched to a gene. The CDR3 spans 16 residues. The CDR3 coding sequence is TGTGCCAGCAGCACTCGGGGGGACAGGGGCTACAATGAGCAGTTCTTC. It translates to CASSTRGDRGYNEQFF. Full variable domain (remainder filled in from reference TRBV9 and TRBJ2-1): DSGVTQTPKHLITATGQRVTLRCSPRSGDLSVYWYQQSLDQGLQFLIQYYNGEERAKGNILERFSAQQFPDLHSELNLSSLELGDSALYFCASSTRGDRGYNEQFFGPGTRLTVL.

By its share, this clonotype is medium-sized. An end of the junction does not agree with germline; a read error may underlie this. The chain links TRBV9 to TRBJ2-2; 7 positions match TRBD1. The germline gives CDR1 SGDLS, CDR2 YYNGEE. The CDR3 spans 15 residues. The CDR3: CASSVGTVNTGELFF. The CDR3 DNA reads as TGCGCCAGCAGCGTCGGGACAGTTAACACCGGGGAGCTGTTTTTT.

The chain has TRBV18 and TRBJ2-5; D gene uncertain. The CDR3 length is 14 residues. Trimming left V 6 bases short and J 5 bases short, with 16 bases between. CDR1 KGHSH and CDR2 LQKENI come from the germline V gene. The CDR3: CASSQDVRRETQYF. The CDR3 region has the DNA TGTGCCAGCTCCCAAGACGTACGCCGGGAGACCCAGTACTTC.

The rearrangement uses TRBV7-8 and TRBJ2-7; unclear D gene. V dropped 4 bases and J dropped 4 bases, with 11 bases sitting between them. This CDR3 spans 13 amino acids. Germline loops: CDR1 SGHVS, CDR2 FQNEAQ. The CDR3 spells CASSSVGLYEQYF. CDR3 sequence (DNA): TGTGCCAGCAGCTCAGTCGGGCTATACGAGCAGTACTTC. The full variable domain, with the rest looked up from reference TRBV7-8 and TRBJ2-7, is GAGVSQSPRYKVAKRGQDVALRCDPISGHVSLFWYQQALGQGPEFLTYFQNEAQLDKSGLPSDRFFAERPEGSVSTLKIQRTQQEDSAVYLCASSSVGLYEQYFGPGTRLTVT.

This chain links TRBV29-1 with TRBJ2-7, with 9 bases aligning to TRBD2. CDR1 is SQVTM and CDR2 is ANQGSEA in the germline V gene. V gave up 5 bases and J gave up 5 bases; unmatched junction bases: 7. CDR3 length: 13 residues. Here the CDR3 DNA reads TGCAGCGTTCCTGCGGGAGGGCTACACGAGCAGTACTTC. It encodes CSVPAGGLHEQYF.

This chain links TRBV7-8 with TRBJ2-1, with 8 positions matching TRBD1. The germline CDR1 and CDR2 sequences are SGHVS and FQNEAQ. Germline trimming cut 0 bases from V and 7 bases from J; bases unmatched to any gene: 5. CDR3 length equals 15 residues. CDR3 in DNA: TGTGCCAGCAGCTTAGCGGGACAGGTGCAGAATGAGCAGTTCTTC. It translates to CASSLAGQVQNEQFF.

This clonotype was detected only a few times. The chain links TRBV29-1 to TRBJ1-2; 10 bases match TRBD1. After removal of 6 bases from V and 3 bases from J, the junction contained 7 bases not matched to a gene. CDR1 SQVTM and CDR2 ANQGSEA come from the germline V gene. This CDR3 contains 14 residues. The CDR3 here is CSVFKTGGDYGYTF. In DNA, the CDR3 is TGCAGCGTCTTTAAGACAGGGGGCGACTATGGCTACACCTTC. Based on the CDR3 plus reference TRBV29-1 and TRBJ1-2, the full variable domain is SAVISQKPSRDICQRGTSLTIQCQVDSQVTMMFWYRQQPGQSLTLIATANQGSEATYESGFVIDKFPISRPNLTFSTLTVSNMSPEDSSIYLCSVFKTGGDYGYTFGSGTRLTVV.

V usage is TRBV7-8 and J usage is TRBJ1-5, with 7 bases matching TRBD1. This CDR3 is built from 16 residues. Germline CDR1 is SGHVS and CDR2 is FQNEAQ. Unmatched junction bases numbered 3, after V lost 0 bases and J lost 1 base. CDR3 in amino acids: CASSLAGQSSNQPQHF. The CDR3 coding sequence is TGTGCCAGCAGCTTAGCGGGACAGTCGAGCAATCAGCCCCAGCATTTT.